This passage covers 21 T cell receptor beta chains from one sample sequenced in a study of T cell repertoires in cytomegalovirus infection. These receptors' targets are unknown. TCRdb used MiXCR to reprocess the reads, holding one entry per CDR3 protein. Of about 890,000 distinct CDR3 sequences in the sample, approximately 31% are singletons; the top ten hold around an eighth. This specimen was cultured CD8+ T cells from PBMCs, taken from culture after CMV antigen stimulation. All receptors derive from a human donor in good health (CMV status not recorded). Some clones in this sample may be carry-over from other donors' samples.

This clonotype has a handful of counts. In nucleotides, the CDR3 is TGTGCCAGCAGCTTAATGGCTAGCGTTCCCCAAGAGACCCAGTACTTC. The encoded protein is CASSLMASVPQETQYF. The chain carries TRBV7-6 and TRBJ2-5, with D possibly matching TRBD2 (6 bases). Trimming cost V 2 bases and J 1 base, with 14 bases left between them. CDR3 length: 16 residues. In germline, CDR1 is SGHVS, CDR2 FNYEAQ.

The V and J genes are TRBV5-6 and TRBJ2-1, with D unclear. From germline, CDR1 is SGHDT and CDR2 YYEEEE. The CDR3 length is 13 residues. The V gene lost 2 bases and the J gene lost 10 bases, with 13 bases spanning the gap. This CDR3 reads CASSLNGPREQFF. For the CDR3, the DNA is TGTGCCAGCAGCTTAAACGGGCCTCGGGAGCAGTTCTTC.

Ten or more counts support this clonotype. One end of the junction is discordant with germline, which a read error may explain. This chain connects TRBV7-7 to TRBJ2-3; D is ambiguous. The CDR3 loop spans 13 amino acids. Germline lookup yields CDR1 SSHAT and CDR2 FNYEAQ (reference sequence). The DNA for the CDR3 is TGTGCTAGCAGCATTCGACCGGAAGATACGCAGTATTTT. It is translated as CASSIRPEDTQYF.

Of note for this clonotype: With a much larger clone just one base away, this may be a read error. This chain joins TRBV7-2 and TRBJ1-1; no definite D call. The CDR3 sequence is 14 residues long. CDR1 SGHTA and CDR2 FQGNSA come from the germline V gene. In DNA form, the CDR3 reads TGTGCCAGCAGCTTAAAACAGAGGAACACTGTAGCTTTCTTT. It codes for CASSLKQRNTVAFF.

In its sample, this clonotype was seen a few times. The rearrangement joins TRBV15 to TRBJ2-3; 7 bases match TRBD1. This CDR3 spans 15 amino acids. The V segment lost 4 bases and the J segment 2 bases; nucleotides outside the gene matches: 6. Germline-derived CDR1 and CDR2 are LNHNV and YYDKDF (reference sequence). The CDR3 coding sequence is TGTGCCACCAGCACTGGACAGGCGACCACAGATACGCAGTATTTT. It specifies CATSTGQATTDTQYF.

This clonotype appeared a few times. This chain joins TRBV7-9 and TRBJ2-1; D remains ambiguous. There are 13 residues in the CDR3. Germline V gene data show CDR1 as SEHNR and CDR2 as FQNEAQ (reference sequence). The V end lost 2 bases, the J end lost 8 bases, and 10 bases lay between the germline ends. The CDR3 nucleotides read TGTGCCAGCAGCTTAAGTGGTGTTGATGAGCAGTTCTTC. Its translation: CASSLSGVDEQFF. Looking up the rest from reference TRBV7-9 and TRBJ2-1 gives the full variable domain: DTGVSQNPRHKITKRGQNVTFRCDPISEHNRLYWYRQTLGQGPEFLTYFQNEAQLEKSRLLSDRFSAERPKGSFSTLEIQRTEQGDSAMYLCASSLSGVDEQFFGPGTRLTVL.

In this sample, this clonotype turned up many times. The chain recombines TRBV12-3 or TRBV12-4 with TRBJ2-1; D is ambiguous. The CDR3 is 12 amino acids. V shed 8 bases and J shed 9 bases, with 14 bases lying between them. CDR3 amino acids: CASVDPKFEQFF. CDR3 sequence (DNA): TGTGCCAGCGTCGATCCCAAGTTTGAGCAGTTCTTC.

CDR3 sequence (DNA): TGTGCCAGCAGCCAGAAAGGGACAGGGGGTTACGATGAGCAGTTCTTC. It is translated as CASSQKGTGGYDEQFF. V is TRBV5-8 and J is TRBJ2-1; the match to TRBD1 covers 11 bases. CDR1 SGHTS and CDR2 YDEGEE come from the germline V gene. The CDR3 contains 16 residues. The ends lost 4 bases at V and 8 bases at J; junction bases unmatched: 11.

In its sample, this clonotype was seen once. A junction boundary mismatches the germline segment, possibly from a read error. The rearrangement uses TRBV7-9 and TRBJ2-1; D possibly matches TRBD1 or TRBD2 (5 bases each). Germline V gives CDR1 SEHNR, CDR2 FQNEAQ (reference sequence). The CDR3 consists of 12 residues. The CDR3 coding sequence is TGTGCCAACAGCTCGGGGCGCAATGAGCAGTTCTTC. This sequence encodes CANSSGRNEQFF.

The chain employs TRBV20-1 and TRBJ2-1; tentatively, D is TRBD2 (6 bases). Germline V CDR1 and CDR2: DFQATT, SNEGSKA (reference sequence). Trimming pared 0 bases from V and 8 bases from J, leaving 17 bases between. The CDR3 totals 15 residues. The CDR3 region is CSARDRGGAGYEQFF. For the CDR3, the DNA is TGCAGTGCTAGAGATCGGGGCGGGGCGGGCTATGAGCAGTTCTTC.

This clonotype was seen only a few times. The chain combines TRBV10-3 with TRBJ1-1, with TRBD1 matching 7 bases. CDR3 length: 14 amino acids. CDR1 ENHRY and CDR2 SYGVKD come from the germline V gene. V dropped 5 bases and J dropped 4; count of bases not matched to a gene: 7. CDR3 sequence: CAISTGDSSTEAFF. The CDR3 region has the DNA TGTGCCATCAGTACAGGGGACTCGAGCACTGAAGCTTTCTTT.

The chain is built from TRBV25-1 and TRBJ1-3; no clear D gene. CDR1 is MGHDK, CDR2 SYGVNS, per germline. Trimming pared 3 bases from V and 7 bases from J, leaving 7 bases between. This CDR3 region has 12 residues. The chain's CDR3 is CASSEGFNTIYF. The DNA of the CDR3 is TGTGCCAGCAGTGAGGGTTTTAACACCATATATTTT.

This clonotype was detected only a few times. J is TRBJ2-1 and V is TRBV19; D possibly corresponds to TRBD1 (6 bases). Trimming stripped 5 bases from V and 7 bases from J, with 18 bases between. Per the germline V gene, CDR1 is LNHDA and CDR2 is SQIVND (reference sequence). The CDR3 is 15 residues long. In DNA, the CDR3 is TGTGCCAGTAGTTTAACTTTGGACAGAGCGAATGAGCAGTTCTTC. Protein sequence: CASSLTLDRANEQFF. Looking up the rest from reference TRBV19 and TRBJ2-1 gives the full variable domain: DGGITQSPKYLFRKEGQNVTLSCEQNLNHDAMYWYRQDPGQGLRLIYYSQIVNDFQKGDIAEGYSVSREKKESFPLTVTSAQKNPTAFYLCASSLTLDRANEQFFGPGTRLTVL.

The chain carries TRBV5-6 and TRBJ1-1; the D gene is possibly TRBD1 (5 bases). The V end was cut by 3 bases, the J end by 12 bases, with 24 bases between. The CDR3 runs 15 residues. From germline, CDR1 is SGHDT and CDR2 YYEEEE. The CDR3 sequence: CASSSETRDPLGTFF. In nucleotides, the CDR3 is TGTGCCAGCAGCTCCGAGACCAGGGATCCCCTCGGGACTTTCTTT.

CDR3 sequence: CASRVGRAIYF. The CDR3 DNA reads TGTGCCAGCAGGGTAGGAAGAGCCATATATTTT. The chain has TRBV28 and TRBJ1-3, with no clear D. The CDR3 sequence is 11 residues long. The germline V and J ends were trimmed by 6 bases and 11 bases, with 11 bases remaining between them. Germline V CDR1 and CDR2: MDHEN, SYDVKM.

J is TRBJ1-1 and V is TRBV7-4; perhaps TRBD1 as D (6 bases). The ends were cut back, 5 bases at V and 4 bases at J, with 20 bases in the middle. This CDR3 spans 16 amino acids. The germline gives CDR1 SGHVT, CDR2 SQSDAQ. The CDR3 nucleotides are TGTGCCAGCAGCCCCCAGACAGGTCGAGACGGCACTGAAGCTTTCTTT. Translating gives CASSPQTGRDGTEAFF. Full variable domain (rest looked up from reference TRBV7-4 and TRBJ1-1): GAGVSQSPRYKVAKRGRDVALRCDSISGHVTLYWYRQTLGQGSEVLTYSQSDAQRDKSGRPSGRFSAERPERSVSTLKIQRTEQGDSAVYLCASSPQTGRDGTEAFFGQGTRLTVV.

The rearrangement joins TRBV7-9 to TRBJ2-7; D might be TRBD1 or TRBD2, each matching 5 bases. Trimming stripped 5 bases from V and 5 bases from J, with 13 bases between. The CDR3 runs 13 residues. Looked up from germline, CDR1 is SEHNR and CDR2 is FQNEAQ (reference sequence). Here the CDR3 DNA reads TGTGCCAGCAGCCCGTCGGGACGACACGAGCAGTACGTC. This codes for CASSPSGRHEQYV.

The table lists this clonotype with a few counts. CDR3 sequence (DNA): TGTGCCAGTAGTCCTCTCCCGGGATTATACAATGAGCAGTTCTTC. Residues: CASSPLPGLYNEQFF. This chain links TRBV19 with TRBJ2-1, with a possible D match to TRBD2 (5 bases). V was clipped by 5 bases and J by 4 bases, with 15 bases between them. Germline CDR1 is LNHDA and CDR2 is SQIVND (reference sequence). CDR3 length: 15 residues. Using reference TRBV19 and TRBJ2-1 for the parts outside the CDR3, the full variable domain is DGGITQSPKYLFRKEGQNVTLSCEQNLNHDAMYWYRQDPGQGLRLIYYSQIVNDFQKGDIAEGYSVSREKKESFPLTVTSAQKNPTAFYLCASSPLPGLYNEQFFGPGTRLTVL.

This clonotype has more than one count but fewer than ten. The rearrangement joins TRBV6-1 to TRBJ2-1, with 8 bases identical to TRBD2. Germline V gene lookup returns CDR1 MNHNS and CDR2 SASEGT. V shed 8 bases, J shed 8 bases, and the junction held 17 bases outside the gene matches. The CDR3 extends over 16 amino acids. In DNA, the CDR3 is TGTGCCAGCCCCACTTTGGCGGGGGGCGGGGTAGATGAGCAGTTCTTC. As protein: CASPTLAGGGVDEQFF.

The V and J genes are TRBV6-2 or TRBV6-3 and TRBJ1-2; the match to TRBD1 covers 7 bases. Trimming took 6 bases from V and 5 from J; bases not matched to a gene: 15. This CDR3 has 16 amino acids. CDR1 and CDR2 (germline): MNHEY, SVGEGT. The CDR3 loop reads CASSGTDPQRVYGYTF. In DNA form, the CDR3 reads TGTGCCAGCAGCGGGACAGATCCCCAGAGGGTTTATGGCTACACCTTC.

The chain links TRBV25-1 to TRBJ1-2; 7 positions match TRBD1. Trimming removed 6 bases from V and 6 bases from J; junction bases left unmatched: 7. The germline V gene has CDR1 MGHDK and CDR2 SYGVNS. This CDR3 region has 13 residues. CDR3 sequence (DNA): TGTGCCAGCAGCCAAGGAACAGGGGATGGCTACACCTTC. Its translation is CASSQGTGDGYTF.